This is a list of T cell receptor beta chains from one sample in a study of T cell changes during pregnancy in multiple sclerosis. Produced via immunoSEQ multiplex PCR; TCRdb's table is partial and in-frame only. Altogether 100,000 or so clones are present, 85% to 95% being singletons, with the ten largest covering 0.7% to 0.9%. This sample comprised peripheral blood, obtained before pregnancy. Receptors were obtained from a female donor with multiple sclerosis, enrolled in a pregnancy study. The CDR3 runs from the conserved cysteine through the conserved F or W. Each record gives: V gene, clone size, D gene, J gene, CDR3 DNA, CDR3 protein. The D gene is left open where the match is weak. Rows may omit the clone size; those that give it use once, few, many or a size class.

TRBV19	NA	TRBD1	TRBJ2-2	TGTGCCAGTAGTATAGATCTGGGGACAGGGGGCACCGGGGAGCTGTTTTTT	CASSIDLGTGGTGELFF
TRBV4-1	NA	TRBD2	TRBJ2-1	TGCGCCAGCAGCCAACTGAGGACTAGCGGGAGGGGAACCTACAATGAGCAGTTCTTC	CASSQLRTSGRGTYNEQFF
TRBV9	once	TRBD2	TRBJ2-5	TGTGCCAGCAGCGTAGCAATGCGGGAGGGAGAGACCCAGTACTTC	CASSVAMREGETQYF
TRBV30	once	NA	TRBJ1-3	TGTGCCTGGAGGGACTACGGGGGGACCGGAAACACCATATATTTT	CAWRDYGGTGNTIYF
TRBV5-1	NA	NA	TRBJ2-7	TGCGCCAGCAGCTTGGGCCAGCGTTTAGAGCAGTACTTC	CASSLGQRLEQYF
TRBV2	NA	NA	TRBJ2-2	TGTGCCAGCAACAGGGACGTGAACACCGGGGAGCTGTTTTTT	CASNRDVNTGELFF
TRBV19	NA	NA	TRBJ1-1	TGTGCCAGTAGTATCAGTCTTACTGAAGCTTTCTTT	CASSISLTEAFF
TRBV30	once	TRBD2	TRBJ2-1	TGTGCCTGGACTCAAGCGGGAGGAAAAATTGAGCAGTTCTTC	CAWTQAGGKIEQFF
TRBV7-6	NA	NA	TRBJ2-3	TGTGCCAGCAGCCAAACGCCCCTCAGGGGAGGGGGGCTGGCAGATACGCAGTATTTT	CASSQTPLRGGGLADTQYF
TRBV5-1	once	NA	TRBJ2-3	TGCGCCAGCAGCCTCCTGGGCGGGACGGCTAGCACAGATACGCAGTATTTT	CASSLLGGTASTDTQYF
TRBV28	NA	NA	TRBJ2-7	TGTGCCAGCAGTTTATGGGGGGCTGGGTACGAGCAGTACTTC	CASSLWGAGYEQYF
TRBV12-5	NA	TRBD2	TRBJ2-7	TGTGCTACCCGGACTAGCGGGAGTTCCAGCTACGAGCAGTACTTC	CATRTSGSSSYEQYF
TRBV28	NA	NA	TRBJ1-2	TGTGCCAGCAGTCGTGAGGGCCCGGGAGGCTACACCTTC	CASSREGPGGYTF
TRBV6-5	NA	NA	TRBJ2-3	TGTGCCAGCAGCTACCGGACCGGAGGATTGGATACGCAGTATTTT	CASSYRTGGLDTQYF
TRBV5-6	NA	NA	TRBJ2-3	TGTGCCAGCAACGGGGGAACCGAGGCACAGTATTTT	CASNGGTEAQYF
TRBV2	NA	NA	TRBJ1-5	TGTGCCAGCAGTGAATGGGGGCAGAGCGATCAGCCCCAGCATTTT	CASSEWGQSDQPQHF
TRBV7-9	NA	TRBD1	TRBJ1-5	TGTGCCAGCAGTCGGACAGGGGCAGATCAGCCCCAGCATTTT	CASSRTGADQPQHF
TRBV5-4	few	TRBD1	TRBJ1-2	TGTGCCAGCAGTCGCCCGGGACAGGGGGGGAACTATGGCTACACCTTC	CASSRPGQGGNYGYTF